The T cell receptor (beta chain) under discussion was sequenced for a study of high-grade serous ovarian cancer treatment subgroups. Tumor tissue was taken before any definitive surgery or chemotherapy was given. Here immunoSEQ multiplex PCR was the method, and the copy in TCRdb shows in-frame clones only, minus some. The sample contains under 20,000 clones, roughly two thirds of which appear only once. To note about this clone: Its antigen is unidentified.

Germline assignment: CDR1 MDHEN and CDR2 SYDVKM. The CDR3 loop spans 13 amino acids. V was shortened by 6 bases and J by 6 bases, with 15 bases between the two germline ends. Findings and limits, study-wide: Spatial context was lost because tumors were sequenced in bulk. Clonal relatedness tracked neoantigen level, and by trend copy number and mutation load. Repertoire similarity ranged roughly 0.11 to 0.8 between tumors of one patient.

V gene TRBV28 combines with J gene TRBJ2-7, with D possibly matching TRBD2 (6 bases). The TCR sequence derives from a human donor with high-grade serous ovarian cancer. The sample taken for sequencing was tumor tissue. CDR3 nucleotide sequence: TGTGCCAGCAGCTGGGGACTTCAGAGCGAGCAGTACTTC. Its protein is CASSWGLQSEQYF.